The entry that follows covers one T cell receptor beta chain sequence. Its antigen remains unknown. The PCR employed 60 Vbeta primers together with 13 Jbeta primers. This table comes from immunoSEQ multiplex PCR, and its TCRdb copy is limited to in-frame clones, with some not included. The sample records 150,000 to 200,000 clones, about four fifths being singletons. These data originate in a study of cytomegalovirus exposure and HLA in healthy donors. Study context: From donors who were HLA-typed, an early data release held about 85 million unique TCRs.

The CDR3 runs to 13 residues. CDR1 and CDR2 from the germline V gene are SGHTA and FQGTGA. With V trimmed by 5 bases and J by 6 bases, 3 bases remained unmatched. Study-wide points: A few CMV-associated chains proved CMV antigen-specific in vitro. Later analysis showed TCR association rates varying by HLA locus, highest for DRB1 and lowest for HLA-C. About 87% or about 30% of the time was how often most TCR beta V segments were productive, according to an earlier analysis.

The sample was PBMCs. This receptor was identified in a woman in her thirties or forties in good health and CMV-seronegative. This sequence joins TRBV7-3 and TRBJ2-1; TRBD2 aligns across 8 bases. CDR3 sequence: CASSPGTSNEQFF. CDR3 nucleotide sequence: TGTGCCAGCAGCCCCGGGACTAGCAATGAGCAGTTCTTC.